This entry describes one TCR beta chain. Genes here carry mouse names. Read data end 1 residue before the CDR3 end; the end is taken from the germline J gene. The assay was immunoSEQ multiplex PCR, and TCRdb's table has in-frame clones only and misses some. The data show 45,000 to 50,000 clones, over 65% seen once. The source of the sample is a study of tissue T cells after allogeneic stem cell transplantation. Germline-derived CDR1 and CDR2 are KGHTA and FQNQQP. The CDR3 loop spans 14 amino acids. The TCR comes from a pool of C57BL/6 mice in good health. Sequenced: sorted cells pooled from one or two spleens. This chain uses TRBV23 with TRBJ2-5; the table's D call TRBD2 went unverified against the DNA. The CDR3 here is CSSSPGLGQDTQYF. Incomplete CDR3 DNA: TGCTCCAGCAGTCCCGGACTGGGGCAAGACACCCAGTAC.